This paragraph reports one TCR beta chain. The antigen is undetermined. The J segment lost 3 bases and the V segment lost 5 bases, leaving 6 bases of the junction unmatched. Germline CDR1 SGHTA, CDR2 FQGTGA. The CDR3 totals 15 residues. The PCR used 60 Vbeta and 13 Jbeta primers. Here immunoSEQ multiplex PCR was the method, and the copy in TCRdb shows in-frame clones only, minus some. The sample includes under 200,000 clones, around 77% of them seen just once. The entry originates in a study of cytomegalovirus exposure and HLA in healthy donors. Study in general: The study placed about 86% of its 398 genotyped donors in the Caucasian-associated ancestry cluster.

Study-wide findings and caveats: In an earlier analysis, about 87% or about 30%: the productive usage of most TCR beta V segments. In a later analysis, at a false discovery rate of 0.05, 16,951 TCR beta sequences were associated with HLA alleles. A later analysis appeared to link common viral pathogens to several of the most significant clusters.

The sequence was obtained from a man in his 60s in good health and CMV-seronegative. Specimen: PBMCs. This sequence joins TRBV7-3 and TRBJ2-3, with TRBD1 matching over 9 bases. The CDR3 reads CASSPDRGKTDTQYF. The CDR3 nucleotides read TGTGCCAGCAGCCCTGACAGGGGGAAGACAGATACGCAGTATTTT.